Given below is one TCR beta chain in context. This clone has more than one count but fewer than ten. Its antigen specificity is not known. Base qualities are not at hand, and no much larger clone is one base apart. This entry comes from a study of long-term antiretroviral therapy in people with HIV (dated by TCRdb to between 2021 and 2022). In terms of the full investigation: The earliest samples were collected roughly a decade before the 2015 WHO recommendation for immediate ART, at a time when ART was usually postponed until CD4 counts fell. Whether ART initiation and durable HIV suppression were associated with changes in peripheral blood TRB repertoire composition and diversity was tested in a retrospective serial study. From some 30 adults with confirmed HIV infection, the cohort provided around 180 cryopreserved PBMC samples, gathered serially across a mean of around six years (range 1-12). Of the roughly 31 participants with HIV, approximately ten were female. Test extractions of a monoclonal T-cell line alongside 33 polyclonal samples showed no cross-contamination during QIAcube processing. On the study overall, not on this receptor specifically: Starting ART was linked to a significant rise in TRB diversity, yet even after long-term ART the diversity remained significantly lower than in transplant donor controls. The repertoire was dominated across all time points by expanded TRB clones identified before ART initiation, although this dominance was seen to fluctuate and to decrease in many PLHIV after ART. Since PBMC availability was limited, sequencing covered only the TCR beta chain, with no alpha chain pairing. The samples were dated from about 2004 to 2018, and the ART regimens that were used may be less effective than current ART regimens. Because pre-ART samples had limited cell numbers, profiling was done on unsorted PBMC rather than on sorted CD4+ and CD8+ T cells. CDR3 length ranges in HIV repertoires were narrower than in controls, and network structure suggested an antigen-experienced repertoire with only a slight naive shift after ART. No data were available on ART adherence, viral resistance or therapy changes, limiting inferences about post-ART repertoire changes.

The immunoSEQ hsTCRB v3.0 assay was used at survey level resolution to sequence the TRB variable region. The target sequencing depth for TRB was roughly 35,000-50,000 T-cell genomes per sample. An Illumina MiSeq with a v3 150-cycle kit was used to sequence the pooled TRB libraries. Concerning the study's data processing: Repertoire analysis ran in R within a reproducible Nextflow workflow covering QC, data transformation and analysis. LymphoSeq2, an R package for exploring AIRR-Seq data, was used to implement the custom analyses. Several samples that produced fewer than 5000 total TRB sequences were removed, so 180 or so HIV repertoires were analyzed. Among the roughly 200 retained HIV repertoires, 55 to 65 were collected before ART initiation and approximately 130 were collected after ART initiation. Each repertoire was downsampled to 5000 TRB nucleotide sequences, and summary statistics were averaged across 100 downsampling iterations. Only TRB sequences with CDR3 regions of at least seven amino acids were retained for analysis. Two measures captured diversity: a Shannon entropy-derived clonality score and the Gini coefficient. In the repertoire networks, any two of the top 5000 CDR3 amino acid sequences were connected whenever the two sequences differed by an edit distance of one. GLIPH2 predicted antigen specificity groups and MHC restriction for TRB CDR3 amino acid sequences. To flag known associations with CMV, EBV, HIV or tissue antigens, CDR3 amino acid sequences were compared against VDJdb and McPAS-TCR. Pre-ART, post-ART and control groups were compared with Wilcoxon signed-rank tests and Holm-Bonferroni correction. The clones in this table, taken by TCRdb from immuneACCESS, are in-frame only. Not every clone is retained; where verified, under half of the shortfall comes from an unresolved V gene, and the cause of the rest is unknown. That table is the source of V, J and clone size, and D and trimming were worked out from the DNA. Present in this sample are fewer than 30,000 clones, roughly 80% of which were seen just once. Roughly 9.5% of the sample lies in the top ten.

Clipping removes 3 bases from V and 3 bases from J, with 7 as the unmatched junction base count. CDR1 SGHTA and CDR2 FQGNSA are derived from the germline V gene. The CDR3 covers 16 residues, taking in both the cysteine and the phenylalanine. CDR3 DNA only is kept here, 48 bases in frame from base 1. To be included, a participant needed at least one PBMC sample from before ART initiation plus at least two post-ART samples. All participants with HIV were treated in the United States of America. Cryopreserved samples of about 0.9-11 million PBMC were thawed and washed before DNA extraction. At the time of the earliest PBMC sample, participants with HIV were aged between about 20 and 54 years. PBMC samples were contributed by each participant from 1-4 timepoints before ART initiation and 2-8 timepoints after ART initiation, with a median of 7 samples. For every participant, serial HIV viral load, CD4+ T-cell count, ART history and demographic data were obtained. Genomic DNA was extracted from unsorted PBMC with a Qiagen kit on a QIAcube, with processing performed in batches of 12 samples.

This receptor was obtained from a man aged 40-49 years with HIV. The receptor chain draws on TRBV7-2 and TRBJ1-2; TRBD1 lines up with 10 middle nucleotides. The sample here was unsorted PBMCs, taken 3 years after starting antiretroviral therapy. The DNA sequence is as follows: TGTGCCAGCAGCTTCCTGACAGGGGGCCTAGACTATGGCTACACCTTC. Its product reads: CASSFLTGGLDYGYTF.